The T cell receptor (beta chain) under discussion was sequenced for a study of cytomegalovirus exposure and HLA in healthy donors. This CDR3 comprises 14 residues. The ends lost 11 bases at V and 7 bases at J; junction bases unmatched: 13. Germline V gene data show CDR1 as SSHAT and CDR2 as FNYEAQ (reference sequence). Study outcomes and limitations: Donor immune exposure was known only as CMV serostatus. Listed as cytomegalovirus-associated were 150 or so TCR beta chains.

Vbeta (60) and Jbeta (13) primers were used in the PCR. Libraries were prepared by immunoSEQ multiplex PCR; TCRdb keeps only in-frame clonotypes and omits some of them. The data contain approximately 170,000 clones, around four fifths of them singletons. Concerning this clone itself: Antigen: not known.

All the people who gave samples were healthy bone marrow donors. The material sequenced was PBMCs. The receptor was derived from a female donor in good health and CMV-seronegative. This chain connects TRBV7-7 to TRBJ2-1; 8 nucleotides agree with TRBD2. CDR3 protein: CAGDTGLGGNEQFF. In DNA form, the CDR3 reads TGTGCCGGGGACACGGGACTAGGAGGGAATGAGCAGTTCTTC.